This TCR beta chain is drawn from a study of Graves' ophthalmopathy and Graves' hyperthyroidism. About this clonotype itself: The antigen is undetermined.

It was on clinical symptoms, serum thyroxine, TRAb, thyroid ultrasound and orbital computed tomography that diagnosis relied. Regarding the study as a whole: Detection in blood was also observed for most expanded thyroid clonotypes above 0.001 frequency.

The authors amplified TCR beta CDR3 regions from RNA transcripts. HTBI primers primed a first-round RT-PCR, and a second-round multiplex PCR followed. A single record per CDR3 protein comes from TCRdb applying MiXCR to the multiplex PCR reads. In the table there are about 740,000 distinct CDR3 sequences, 35% to 50% of which are singletons. This TCR came from an adult man with Graves' ophthalmopathy. The sequenced sample consisted of peripheral blood.

The CDR3 loop reads CARGPGRVNEKLFF. The CDR3 region has the DNA TGTGCTAGAGGCCCAGGGAGAGTTAATGAAAAACTGTTTTTT. The V gene is TRBV7-3, the J gene TRBJ1-4; D possibly corresponds to TRBD1 (5 bases). The CDR3 extends over 14 amino acids. Germline lookup yields CDR1 SGHTA and CDR2 FQGTGA.